The next 6 T cell receptor beta chains were all read from a single sample in a study of beta chain features in type 1 diabetes listed by TCRdb under 2018. Library preparation used the immunoSEQ multiplex PCR assay. All of the isolated RNA was reverse transcribed with the High Capacity cDNA Reverse Transcription Kit, so expressed TCRB transcripts were sequenced. The clones in this table, taken by TCRdb from immuneACCESS, are in-frame only. Not every clone is retained; where verified, under half of the shortfall comes from an unresolved V gene, and the cause of the rest is unknown. The sample table holds a few hundred thousand clones, of which approximately 14% were seen once. The top ten hold 0.035% to 0.045% of the sample. Specimen: naive CD4+ T cells from blood. In light of the paper, this sample's cell subset or site label describes: true naive CD4+ T cells. The receptors were gathered from a man younger than 40 in good health.

This clone came up a few times. The chain is built from TRBV7-9 and TRBJ1-1; D is ambiguous. V dropped 1 base and J dropped 1 base, with 4 bases sitting between them. The CDR3 consists of 13 residues. Germline V gene sequence: CDR1 SEHNR, CDR2 FQNEAQ (reference sequence). The CDR3, as DNA: TGTGCCAGCAGCTTAGAAACGAACACTGAAGCTTTCTTT. The encoded protein is CASSLETNTEAFF.

This clone was picked up a small number of times. The chain carries TRBV7-6 and TRBJ2-1; D call uncertain. The length of the CDR3 is 16 residues. Germline assignment: CDR1 SGHVS and CDR2 FNYEAQ. Trimming stripped 5 bases from V and 4 bases from J, with 18 bases between. The CDR3 spells CASSTQGRGAYNEQFF. The CDR3 DNA reads TGTGCCAGCAGCACACAAGGGCGTGGTGCATACAATGAGCAGTTCTTC.

This clone was detected a few times. This chain uses TRBV29-1 with TRBJ2-1; D call uncertain. This CDR3 contains 13 residues. The V gene lost 7 bases and the J gene lost 10 bases, with 20 bases spanning the gap. Germline CDR1 and CDR2: SQVTM and ANQGSEA. DNA of the CDR3: TGCAGCGGTGATTCCCGTGGGGTTTCGGAGCAGTTCTTC. Translation: CSGDSRGVSEQFF.

This clone was picked up a small number of times. The V gene is TRBV29-1, the J gene TRBJ2-4; 8 positions agree with TRBD1. The V gene's germline CDR1 is SQVTM and CDR2 ANQGSEA. This CDR3 comprises 13 residues. J lost 13 bases, V lost 3 bases, and 11 bases had no gene match. CDR3 residues: CSVDSGGSSGQYF. CDR3 DNA: TGCAGCGTTGACTCAGGGGGCAGCAGCGGCCAGTACTTC.

The chain links TRBV5-6 to TRBJ2-7; D is possibly TRBD1 (6 bases). Germline V lookup: CDR1 SGHDT, CDR2 YYEEEE. The CDR3 is 15 amino acids. V was clipped by 0 bases and J by 2 bases, with 12 bases between them. This CDR3 is CASSLAPTGTYEQYV. CDR3 coding DNA: TGTGCCAGCAGCTTGGCCCCAACAGGGACCTACGAGCAGTACGTC.

This clone has just a few counts. The rearrangement joins TRBV7-2 to TRBJ2-5, with a weak D call TRBD1 (7 bases). Germline loops: CDR1 SGHTA, CDR2 FQGNSA. V lost 5 bases and J 5 bases, leaving 18 bases between the germline ends. The CDR3 length is 15 residues. The CDR3 bases are TGTGCCAGCAGCCGTCCCCAGGGGGGCATTGAGACCCAGTACTTC. This gives the protein CASSRPQGGIETQYF.